This T cell receptor (beta chain) originates from a study of T cell clusters in autoimmune cytopenias. Each sample's input was 250 ng genomic DNA, roughly 38,000 genome equivalents. TRB was amplified by touch-down multiplex PCR, primer pools A and B combined. One entry per CDR3 protein, without DNA, is what TCRdb gives after re-calling the multiplex PCR reads. The table for this sample gives about 11,000 distinct CDR3 sequences. These sequences were also reported in another study, on T cell repertoires in aging, cancer and after chemotherapy. This second study notes: Healthy donor repertoires were recorded over several months to years and showed clear clonal overlap. Untreated cancer patients had significantly lower blood TCR diversity than age-matched healthy donors.

Sequenced input: peripheral blood. This clonotype originated in a human donor in good health.

The CDR3 reads CASRPSRNEQFF. V usage is TRBV12-3 or TRBV12-4 and J usage is TRBJ2-1; TCRdb's D gene call, TRBD2, goes unchecked for lack of DNA. This CDR3 is 12 amino acids long.